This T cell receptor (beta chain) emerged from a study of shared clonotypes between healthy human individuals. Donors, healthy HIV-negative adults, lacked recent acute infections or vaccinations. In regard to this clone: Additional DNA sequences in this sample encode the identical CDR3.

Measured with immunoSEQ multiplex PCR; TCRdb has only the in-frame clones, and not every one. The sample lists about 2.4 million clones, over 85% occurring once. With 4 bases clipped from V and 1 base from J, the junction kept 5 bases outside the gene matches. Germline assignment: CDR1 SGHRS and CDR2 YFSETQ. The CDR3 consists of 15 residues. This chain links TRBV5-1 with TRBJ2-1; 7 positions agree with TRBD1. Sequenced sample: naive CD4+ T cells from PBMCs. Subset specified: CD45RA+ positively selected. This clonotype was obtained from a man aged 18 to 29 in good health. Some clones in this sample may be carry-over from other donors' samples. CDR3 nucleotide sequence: TGCGCCAGCAGCCCTGGGACAGTTTCCTACAATGAGCAGTTCTTC. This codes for CASSPGTVSYNEQFF.